This T cell receptor (beta chain) was found in a study of shared clonotypes between healthy human individuals. The repertoire was sequenced with immunoSEQ multiplex PCR; TCRdb's copy has only in-frame clones and lacks some. Of about 320,000 clones detected, 80% to 90% appear once; the ten largest clones hold around 15%. CDR3 length equals 14 residues. In germline, CDR1 is MNHNS, CDR2 SASEGT. The germline V and J ends were trimmed by 0 bases and 2 bases, with 8 bases remaining between them. Among the donors, all were Caucasian adults who lived in Nashville, Tennessee. The sequence derives from a man aged 18 to 29 in good health. V usage is TRBV6-1 and J usage is TRBJ2-7; D gene unclear. The specimen sequenced was memory CD8+ T cells sorted from blood. Specified subset: CD45RO+ cells pooled with CCR7-negative TemRA cells. CDR3 DNA: TGTGCCAGCAGTGAAGCCTGGAAGGCCTACGAGCAGTACTTC. Translating it yields CASSEAWKAYEQYF.